These 24 T cell receptor beta chains share one sample of origin, sequenced in a study of blood T cell repertoires in COVID-19. Only in-frame clones appear in the TCRdb table, and some are missing; sequencing was by immunoSEQ multiplex PCR. The sample lists about 11,000 clones; over 70% were seen once. Specimen: peripheral blood. Every receptor here comes from a human donor in a cohort sampled during active COVID-19.

The chain couples TRBV7-8 to TRBJ1-2; D is ambiguous. Germline values: CDR1 SGHVS, CDR2 FQNEAQ. V was trimmed by 1 base and J by 3 bases, leaving 15 bases between them. This CDR3 has 16 amino acids. The CDR3 DNA is TGTGCCAGCAGCTTAGGCTTAGTCCCGGGGTACTATGGCTACACCTTC. It yields the protein CASSLGLVPGYYGYTF.

The chain combines TRBV30 with TRBJ1-4; D call uncertain. The CDR3 runs 13 residues. The V gene lost 1 base and the J gene lost 10 bases, with 13 bases spanning the gap. Germline assignment: CDR1 GTSNPN and CDR2 SVGIG (reference sequence). The CDR3 DNA reads as TGTGCCTGGAGTGCCCTGGCCCGTGCAAAACTGTTTTTT. It encodes CAWSALARAKLFF.

CDR3 sequence: CATGVPGQGGEQYF. CDR3 coding DNA: TGTGCCACCGGAGTCCCGGGACAGGGCGGCGAGCAGTACTTC. The chain links TRBV15 to TRBJ2-7, with 9 bases fitting TRBD1. The J segment lost 6 bases and the V segment lost 8 bases, leaving 11 bases of the junction unmatched. Germline CDR1 reads LNHNV; CDR2 reads YYDKDF (reference sequence). The CDR3 covers 14 residues.

The rearrangement joins TRBV7-2 to TRBJ2-7; the match to TRBD1 covers 11 bases. V lost 3 bases, J lost 5 bases, and 9 bases stayed unmatched. The V gene's germline CDR1 is SGHTA and CDR2 FQGNSA. The CDR3 has 16 amino acids. In nucleotides, the CDR3 is TGTGCCAGCAGCTTGTCTGCCGGGACAGGGGGGAACGAGCAGTACTTC. Translation gives CASSLSAGTGGNEQYF.

This chain uses TRBV5-5 with TRBJ2-5; 7 nucleotides agree with TRBD1. The CDR3 covers 14 residues. J lost 5 bases, V lost 3 bases, and 7 bases had no gene match. The germline CDR1 and CDR2 sequences are SGHKS and YYEKEE (reference sequence). The CDR3 reads CASSSPGGRETQYF. The CDR3 coding sequence is TGTGCCAGCAGCTCACCAGGGGGTCGGGAGACCCAGTACTTC.

The chain employs TRBV7-9 and TRBJ2-1; the D gene is possibly TRBD1 (5 bases). This CDR3 has 16 residues. V was shortened by 5 bases and J by 6 bases, with 20 bases between the two germline ends. Looked up from germline, CDR1 is SEHNR and CDR2 is FQNEAQ (reference sequence). The CDR3 nucleotides are TGTGCCAGCAGCCCCGCAGGGATTCAATCGATCAATGAGCAGTTCTTC. As protein: CASSPAGIQSINEQFF.

The chain employs TRBV5-4 and TRBJ1-1; D uncertain. CDR1 is SGHNT, CDR2 YYREEE, per germline (reference sequence). V was cut by 4 bases and J by 1 base, with 2 bases left in between. The CDR3 sequence is 11 residues long. In nucleotides, the CDR3 is TGTGCCAGCAGCCAGAACACTGAAGCTTTCTTT. Its translation: CASSQNTEAFF.

The CDR3 DNA reads TGTGCCACCATGGCTACCGGGATAGGCTACACCTTC. Its translation: CATMATGIGYTF. The chain links TRBV24-1 to TRBJ1-2; D not resolved. Trimming took off 8 bases at V and 8 bases at J, with 14 bases between the two ends. The CDR3 consists of 12 residues. Germline lookup yields CDR1 KGHDR and CDR2 SFDVKD.

This chain joins TRBV15 and TRBJ1-2, with a weak D call TRBD1 (6 bases). Germline CDR1 reads LNHNV; CDR2 reads YYDKDF (reference sequence). The CDR3 is 15 residues long. V lost 0 bases, J lost 4 bases, and 12 bases lay in between. CDR3 protein: CATSRDRGGGYGYTF. The CDR3 DNA is TGTGCCACCAGCAGAGATAGGGGGGGCGGCTATGGCTACACCTTC.

The CDR3 nucleotides are TGCGCCAGCAGCGTGGGGACAGGGCAAGAGACCCAGTACTTC. Its protein product is CASSVGTGQETQYF. The chain has TRBV5-1 and TRBJ2-5; 9 bases fit TRBD1. Germline trimming cut 4 bases from V and 2 bases from J; bases unmatched to any gene: 3. CDR3 length: 14 residues. Per the germline V gene, CDR1 is SGHRS and CDR2 is YFSETQ.

CDR3 protein: CASSAGGDRMETQYF. The CDR3 coding sequence is TGTGCCAGCAGTGCGGGGGGCGATAGGATGGAGACCCAGTACTTC. The V call is TRBV2, the J call TRBJ2-5; tentative D call: TRBD2 (7 bases). Trimming left V 4 bases short and J 5 bases short, with 17 bases between. Germline assignment: CDR1 SNHLY and CDR2 FYNNEI. This CDR3 spans 15 amino acids.

This chain links TRBV7-3 with TRBJ1-1; 7 nucleotides line up with TRBD1. The length of the CDR3 is 15 residues. The V and J ends lost 5 bases and 4 bases, in that order; junction bases with no gene match: 10. Germline V gene sequence: CDR1 SGHTA, CDR2 FQGTGA. The DNA of the CDR3 is TGTGCCAGCAGCGGAAGGGCAGGGGGGATCACTGAAGCTTTCTTT. Protein sequence: CASSGRAGGITEAFF.

The chain couples TRBV18 to TRBJ2-7; TRBD1 might be the D (6 bases). CDR3 length: 13 residues. The V end lost 4 bases, the J end lost 4 bases, and 11 bases lay between the germline ends. The germline CDR1 and CDR2 sequences are KGHSH and LQKENI. CDR3 protein: CASSRTEKYEQYF. For the CDR3, the DNA is TGTGCCAGCTCACGGACAGAAAAATACGAGCAGTACTTC.

The chain combines TRBV9 with TRBJ1-1; 7 bases are shared with TRBD1. V lost 0 bases to trimming and J lost 0 bases; unmatched junction nucleotides: 11. Germline CDR1 SGDLS, CDR2 YYNGEE. CDR3 size: 18 residues. CDR3: CASSVAGTAVLMNTEAFF. The CDR3 DNA follows: TGTGCCAGCAGCGTAGCCGGGACAGCAGTACTCATGAACACTGAAGCTTTCTTT. Drawing the rest from reference TRBV9 and TRBJ1-1, the complete variable domain is DSGVTQTPKHLITATGQRVTLRCSPRSGDLSVYWYQQSLDQGLQFLIQYYNGEERAKGNILERFSAQQFPDLHSELNLSSLELGDSALYFCASSVAGTAVLMNTEAFFGQGTRLTVV.

This clone was picked up a small number of times. V is TRBV7-9 and J is TRBJ2-2; TRBD1 matches at 7 bases. The CDR3 is made up of 16 amino acids. Germline V gene data show CDR1 as SEHNR and CDR2 as FQNEAQ (reference sequence). The V segment lost 3 bases and the J segment 7 bases; nucleotides outside the gene matches: 11. The CDR3 bases are TGTGCCAGCAGCTTCCCACGACAGGGCGAGAGCGGGGAGCTGTTTTTT. The encoded protein is CASSFPRQGESGELFF.

Worth noting for this clone: The junction and the germline gene differ at one end; a read error may be behind it. The gene calls are TRBV6-6 and TRBJ2-1, with TRBD2 matching 9 bases. This CDR3 is built from 18 residues. From germline, CDR1 is MNHNY and CDR2 SVGAGI (reference sequence). The CDR3 region has the DNA TGTGCCAGCAGTCTCCGCGGGGGGGGGACAGCCTCCAACAATGAGCAGTTCTTC. Its protein is CASSLRGGGTASNNEQFF.

This clone was seen just once. The rearrangement uses TRBV7-6 and TRBJ1-3; TRBD1 matches at 7 bases. This CDR3 has 15 amino acids. The germline CDR1 and CDR2 sequences are SGHVS and FNYEAQ. V lost 0 bases and J lost 9; bases outside the gene matches: 8. CDR3 amino acids: CASSLAGQARGTIYF. For the CDR3, the DNA is TGTGCCAGCAGCTTAGCTGGACAGGCGAGGGGCACCATATATTTT.

This rearrangement joins TRBV28 to TRBJ1-1; TRBD1 might be the D (5 bases). Germline CDR1 and CDR2: MDHEN and SYDVKM. Trimming pared 5 bases from V and 4 bases from J, leaving 17 bases between. This CDR3 comprises 15 residues. CDR3 in amino acids: CASSAPGLSRTEAFF. The CDR3 DNA is TGTGCCAGCAGTGCCCCGGGACTCAGCCGCACTGAAGCTTTCTTT.

The rearrangement joins TRBV5-1 to TRBJ2-5, with a tentative D call TRBD1 (5 bases). The CDR3 loop spans 15 amino acids. Trimming stripped 0 bases from V and 4 bases from J, with 13 bases between. Germline CDR1 SGHRS, CDR2 YFSETQ. CDR3 in amino acids: CASSLEDRHVETQYF. In DNA form, the CDR3 reads TGCGCCAGCAGCTTGGAAGACAGACATGTAGAGACCCAGTACTTC.

The rearrangement joins TRBV3-1 (or the pseudogene TRBV3-2) to TRBJ2-2; 8 bases are shared with TRBD1. The ends lost 6 bases at V and 4 bases at J; junction bases unmatched: 4. From germline, CDR1 is LGHDT and CDR2 YNNKEL (reference sequence). The CDR3 is 14 amino acids. CDR3 DNA sequence: TGTGCCAGCAGGAAGGACAGGGCCACCGGGGAGCTGTTTTTT. It encodes CASRKDRATGELFF.

The chain combines TRBV19 with TRBJ2-3, with 8 bases fitting TRBD1. Losses at the gene ends were 3 bases for V and 2 bases for J; bases not matched to a gene: 10. Per the germline V gene, CDR1 is LNHDA and CDR2 is SQIVND (reference sequence). There are 17 residues in the CDR3. CDR3 DNA: TGTGCCAGTAGTATTACCCCAGGGGGCCTCTACACAGATACGCAGTATTTT. It specifies CASSITPGGLYTDTQYF.

The chain employs TRBV6-5 and TRBJ2-7; a weak D match, TRBD2 (6 bases). Germline assignment: CDR1 MNHEY and CDR2 SVGAGI. Trimming pared 5 bases from V and 2 bases from J, leaving 19 bases between. The CDR3 has 16 amino acids. The DNA for the CDR3 is TGTGCCAGCAGTCACTACGGCCGGGGGTCGGCCTACGAGCAGTACTTC. Amino acids: CASSHYGRGSAYEQYF.

The V gene is TRBV10-3, the J gene TRBJ1-2, with 8 bases fitting TRBD1. Germline assignment: CDR1 ENHRY and CDR2 SYGVKD. The CDR3 totals 14 residues. Trimming took 7 bases from V and 4 from J; bases not matched to a gene: 8. The CDR3 is CAITWGQESYGYTF. CDR3 coding DNA: TGTGCCATCACGTGGGGACAGGAATCCTATGGCTACACCTTC.

The CDR3 sequence: CASSANRAGDRGEQFF. The CDR3 DNA is TGTGCCAGCAGTGCGAACCGGGCCGGGGACAGGGGTGAGCAGTTCTTC. The chain couples TRBV6-1 to TRBJ2-1; 10 bases map to TRBD1. Germline V gives CDR1 MNHNS, CDR2 SASEGT. The CDR3 runs 16 residues. Trimming took 4 bases from V and 9 from J; bases not matched to a gene: 12.